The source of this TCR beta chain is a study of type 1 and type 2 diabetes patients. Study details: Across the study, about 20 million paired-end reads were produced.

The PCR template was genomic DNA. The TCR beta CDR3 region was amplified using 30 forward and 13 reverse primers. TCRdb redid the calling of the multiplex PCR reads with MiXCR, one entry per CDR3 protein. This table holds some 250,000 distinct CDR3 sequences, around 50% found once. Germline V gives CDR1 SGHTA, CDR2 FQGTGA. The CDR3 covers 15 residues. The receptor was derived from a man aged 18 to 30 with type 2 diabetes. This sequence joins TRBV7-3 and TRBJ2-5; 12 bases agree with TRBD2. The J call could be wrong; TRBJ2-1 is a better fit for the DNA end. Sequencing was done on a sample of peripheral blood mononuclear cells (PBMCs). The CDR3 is CASSFLAGGGDEQFF. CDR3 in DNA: TGTGCCAGCAGCTTCCTAGCGGGAGGGGGCGATGAGCAGTTCTTC.